This entry lists 21 T cell receptor beta chains sequenced from one sample in a study of shared clonotypes between healthy human individuals. This table comes from immunoSEQ multiplex PCR, and its TCRdb copy is limited to in-frame clones, with some not included. The table shows 950,000 to 1,300,000 clones, with about 75% occurring only once. Sequencing was carried out using memory CD4+ T cells sorted from blood. Subset defined: CD45RA-negative fraction. These receptors originate from a young man in good health.

The chain carries TRBV18 and TRBJ2-7, with TRBD1 matching over 8 bases. V shed 6 bases, J shed 2 bases, and the junction held 9 bases outside the gene matches. In germline, CDR1 is KGHSH, CDR2 LQKENI. The CDR3 spans 15 residues. The DNA for the CDR3 is TGTGCCAGCTCCCCGGGGGAGACAGGGGCCTACGAGCAGTACTTC. It encodes CASSPGETGAYEQYF. Together with reference TRBV18 and TRBJ2-7, the CDR3 gives the full variable domain: NAGVMQNPRHLVRRRGQEARLRCSPMKGHSHVYWYRQLPEEGLKFMVYLQKENIIDESGMPKERFSAEFPKEGPSILRIQQVVRGDSAAYFCASSPGETGAYEQYFGPGTRLTVT.

The V gene is TRBV4-2, the J gene TRBJ2-3, with D perhaps given as TRBD1 or TRBD2 (6 bases each). Trimming shortened V by 1 base and J by 8 bases, and 22 bases separated the two germline ends. This CDR3 region has 17 residues. The germline V gene encodes CDR1 LGHNA and CDR2 YNFKEQ. CDR3 loop: CASSQASGGTVTGTQYF. For the CDR3, the DNA is TGTGCCAGCAGCCAAGCATCCGGGGGCACTGTCACGGGTACGCAGTATTTT.

The V gene is TRBV5-6, the J gene TRBJ2-7; D remains ambiguous. Germline CDR1 reads SGHDT; CDR2 reads YYEEEE. The CDR3 is 13 residues long. V dropped 0 bases and J dropped 4 bases, with 8 bases sitting between them. The CDR3 DNA follows: TGTGCCAGCAGCTTGGATCATCTTTACGAGCAGTACTTC. Its protein is CASSLDHLYEQYF.

This clone was picked up a small number of times. The sample contains more than one DNA sequence encoding this CDR3. The rearrangement links TRBV6-5 to TRBJ1-2, with D perhaps TRBD1 (5 bases). This CDR3 contains 12 residues. Germline V gene lookup returns CDR1 MNHEY and CDR2 SVGAGI. V lost 2 bases to trimming and J lost 5 bases, with 6 bases between them. Here the CDR3 DNA reads TGTGCCAGCAGTTACCAGGGTTATGGCTACACCTTC. This sequence encodes CASSYQGYGYTF.

The chain is built from TRBV7-3 and TRBJ2-5, with 11 bases fitting TRBD2. The CDR3 is made up of 17 amino acids. Trimming at V came to 5 bases and at J to 3 bases, leaving 11 bases not matched to a gene. Germline V gives CDR1 SGHTA, CDR2 FQGTGA. This CDR3 is CASSAPEVGLAEETQYF. The CDR3 DNA reads TGTGCCAGCAGCGCACCGGAGGTGGGACTAGCGGAAGAGACCCAGTACTTC.

Details on this clone: Being one base from a much bigger clone, this may be a read error. The sample holds other DNA sequences that translate to the same CDR3. This chain joins TRBV5-1 and TRBJ2-2; 11 bases are a match to TRBD1. With 4 bases clipped from V and 6 bases from J, the junction kept 2 bases outside the gene matches. In germline, CDR1 is SGHRS, CDR2 YFSETQ. The CDR3 is made up of 14 amino acids. CDR3 nucleotide sequence: TGCGCCAGCAGCCGGGACAGGGGGGCCGGGGAGCTGTTTTTT. Protein product: CASSRDRGAGELFF.

The chain combines TRBV5-1 with TRBJ2-1, with TRBD2 matching over 9 bases. Unmatched junction bases numbered 10, after V lost 4 bases and J lost 2 bases. Germline CDR1 is SGHRS and CDR2 is YFSETQ. The CDR3 is made up of 17 amino acids. The CDR3 sequence: CASSPRLSSGAYNEQFF. The DNA of the CDR3 is TGCGCCAGCAGCCCCCGGCTTTCTAGCGGGGCCTACAATGAGCAGTTCTTC.

The genes are TRBV2 and TRBJ2-3; a possible D gene is TRBD2 (6 bases). Germline CDR1 reads SNHLY; CDR2 reads FYNNEI. This CDR3 has 15 residues. V shed 3 bases and J shed 4 bases, with 14 bases lying between them. As DNA, the CDR3 is TGTGCCAGCAGTGAGGTGGGGAGGCCTCCAGATACGCAGTATTTT. It is translated as CASSEVGRPPDTQYF.

This chain joins TRBV11-2 and TRBJ2-5; D might be TRBD2 (5 bases). CDR1 SGHAT and CDR2 FQNNGV come from the germline V gene. V gave up 1 base and J gave up 0 bases, with 15 bases separating them. This CDR3 comprises 17 residues. As DNA, the CDR3 is TGTGCCAGCAGCTTAGGATCGGGCGGGTTGTACCAAGAGACCCAGTACTTC. Its translation: CASSLGSGGLYQETQYF. The variable domain in full, completed from reference TRBV11-2 and TRBJ2-5, reads EAGVAQSPRYKIIEKRQSVAFWCNPISGHATLYWYQQILGQGPKLLIQFQNNGVVDDSQLPKDRFSAERLKGVDSTLKIQPAKLEDSAVYLCASSLGSGGLYQETQYFGPGTRLLVL.

As concerns this clone: The same CDR3 arises from other DNA sequences in this sample as well. This chain connects TRBV30 to TRBJ2-7; 9 bases are a match to TRBD1. Germline V lookup: CDR1 GTSNPN, CDR2 SVGIG (reference sequence). V shed 1 base, J shed 3 bases, and the junction held 1 base outside the gene matches. This CDR3 comprises 13 residues. CDR3 loop: CAWSATGGYEQYF. As DNA, the CDR3 is TGTGCCTGGAGTGCGACAGGGGGCTACGAGCAGTACTTC.

This clone was observed once. The V and J genes are TRBV28 and TRBJ1-1, with D unresolved. CDR1 is MDHEN and CDR2 is SYDVKM in the germline V gene. The CDR3 covers 11 residues. V lost 4 bases to trimming and J lost 8 bases, with 8 bases between them. DNA for the CDR3: TGTGCCAGCAGTTCGGACCTCGAAGCTTTCTTT. Its protein is CASSSDLEAFF.

The chain uses TRBV7-2 and TRBJ2-7; a weak D match, TRBD2 (6 bases). Germline CDR1 SGHTA, CDR2 FQGNSA. This CDR3 is 14 amino acids long. Trimming cost V 5 bases and J 6 bases, with 17 bases left between them. CDR3 nucleotide sequence: TGTGCCAGCAGCCTAATCGGGACTCCCCTCGAGCAGTACTTC. Translation: CASSLIGTPLEQYF.

This sequence joins TRBV19 and TRBJ1-3, with D maybe TRBD1 (6 bases). The ends were cut back, 6 bases at V and 4 bases at J, with 13 bases in the middle. CDR1 is LNHDA, CDR2 SQIVND, per germline (reference sequence). There are 14 residues in the CDR3. The CDR3 sequence is CASSHRERGNTIYF. The CDR3 DNA is TGTGCCAGTAGCCACAGGGAGAGGGGAAACACCATATATTTT.

This clone was seen only once. J is TRBJ2-5 and V is TRBV28; a possible D gene is TRBD1 (5 bases). Trimming took 2 bases from V and 1 from J, leaving 11 bases between them. The germline V gene encodes CDR1 MDHEN and CDR2 SYDVKM. CDR3 size: 15 residues. The CDR3 loop is CASSLNRNSQETQYF. Written as DNA, the CDR3 is TGTGCCAGCAGTTTAAACAGGAACAGCCAAGAGACCCAGTACTTC.

This chain's CDR3 is CASSLALAGTEQYF. The DNA for the CDR3 is TGTGCCAGCAGCTTAGCCCTAGCGGGTACCGAGCAGTACTTC. This sequence joins TRBV5-6 and TRBJ2-7; 8 nucleotides align to TRBD2. This CDR3 is 14 amino acids long. V shed 2 bases, J shed 6 bases, and the junction held 7 bases outside the gene matches. Germline V gene data show CDR1 as SGHDT and CDR2 as YYEEEE.

The chain carries TRBV18 and TRBJ2-1, with D hard to call. CDR1 is KGHSH and CDR2 is LQKENI in the germline V gene. Trimming removed 2 bases from V and 5 bases from J, with 10 bases in between. The CDR3 is 14 amino acids. This chain's CDR3 is CASSPGVIDNEQFF. CDR3 DNA: TGTGCCAGCTCACCAGGAGTAATTGACAATGAGCAGTTCTTC.

This chain uses TRBV18 with TRBJ1-2; the D is unclear. CDR1 is KGHSH, CDR2 LQKENI, per germline. The V and J ends lost 2 bases and 5 bases respectively, with 6 bases between them. The CDR3 has 12 residues. The CDR3 nucleotides read TGTGCCAGCTCACCAGGCATGTATGGCTACACCTTC. It yields the protein CASSPGMYGYTF.

The V and J genes are TRBV7-2 and TRBJ2-5; TRBD2 might be the D (6 bases). The germline V gene has CDR1 SGHTA and CDR2 FQGNSA. The CDR3 covers 14 residues. The ends were cut back, 5 bases at V and 2 bases at J, with 12 bases in the middle. In nucleotides, the CDR3 is TGTGCCAGCAGCCGCCGGGGGTGGCAAGAGACCCAGTACTTC. It yields the protein CASSRRGWQETQYF.

This clone was observed at least ten times. This sequence joins TRBV19 and TRBJ1-1; TRBD1 matches 8 bases. Germline CDR1 reads LNHDA; CDR2 reads SQIVND (reference sequence). V was pared by 4 bases and J by 5 bases, with 12 bases of the junction left unmatched. The CDR3 has 16 amino acids. The CDR3 is CASSNVDRVGGTEAFF. For the CDR3, the DNA is TGTGCCAGTAGTAACGTGGACAGGGTAGGGGGTACTGAAGCTTTCTTT.

This clone was counted a few times. The chain recombines TRBV20-1 with TRBJ1-5; D gene ambiguous. The CDR3 has 11 residues. CDR1 and CDR2 from the germline V gene are DFQATT and SNEGSKA (reference sequence). With 2 bases removed from V and 7 bases from J, the gap between germline ends came to 6 bases. The CDR3 nucleotides read TGCAGTGCTAGATCGGGGCAGCCCCAGCATTTT. It is translated as CSARSGQPQHF.

The sample holds a few counts of this clone. V and J are TRBV23-1 and TRBJ1-3; possible D gene TRBD1, 5 bases. TRBV23-1 counts as an open reading frame of uncertain function. This CDR3 contains 14 residues. V shed 4 bases and J shed 4 bases, with 11 bases lying between them. The CDR3 region is CASSPQGTGNTIYF. DNA for the CDR3: TGCGCCAGCAGTCCGCAGGGAACGGGAAACACCATATATTTT.